The clone carrying this T cell receptor (beta chain) was seen ten or more times. The germline V and J ends were trimmed by 4 bases and 4 bases, with 17 bases remaining between them. Germline values: CDR1 MNHEY, CDR2 SMNVEV (reference sequence). The length of the CDR3 is 15 residues. It was from 20,000 to 1,000,000 sorted cells, with 10%, 30% or 50% RNA, that naive CD8 libraries came. The data belong to a study of molecular identifiers for immune sequencing clone quantification. Each CDR3 protein is one row after TCRdb ran MiXCR on the PCR reads. This repertoire shows 13,000 or so distinct CDR3 sequences, around 19% found once; its top ten account for approximately 1.5%.

This chain connects TRBV27 to TRBJ2-7, with D uncertain. The sequencing sample was made of naive CD8+ T cells from blood, with Jurkat cell RNA spiked in. Subset indicated: FACS-sorted CD8+CD4-CCR7+CD45RA+ naive T cells. The sequence was obtained from a human donor in good health. Some libraries in this study had Jurkat cell RNA spiked in. The CDR3 DNA sequence: TGTGCCAGCAGTTCAAAAGGATTGGGTGGTTACGAGCAGTACTTC. As protein: CASSSKGLGGYEQYF.